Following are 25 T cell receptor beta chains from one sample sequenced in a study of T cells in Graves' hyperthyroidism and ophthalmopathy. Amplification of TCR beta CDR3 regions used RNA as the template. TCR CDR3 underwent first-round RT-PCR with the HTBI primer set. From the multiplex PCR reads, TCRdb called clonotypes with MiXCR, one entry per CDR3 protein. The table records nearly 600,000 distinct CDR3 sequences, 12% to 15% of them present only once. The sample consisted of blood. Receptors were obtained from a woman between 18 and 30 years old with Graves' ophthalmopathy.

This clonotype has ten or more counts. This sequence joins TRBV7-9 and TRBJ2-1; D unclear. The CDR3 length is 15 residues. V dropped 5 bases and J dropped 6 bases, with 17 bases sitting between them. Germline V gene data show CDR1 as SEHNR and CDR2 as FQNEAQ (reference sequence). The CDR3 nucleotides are TGTGCCAGCAGCCCGCCGGGTCCCCCGGGCAATGAGCAGTTCTTC. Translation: CASSPPGPPGNEQFF.

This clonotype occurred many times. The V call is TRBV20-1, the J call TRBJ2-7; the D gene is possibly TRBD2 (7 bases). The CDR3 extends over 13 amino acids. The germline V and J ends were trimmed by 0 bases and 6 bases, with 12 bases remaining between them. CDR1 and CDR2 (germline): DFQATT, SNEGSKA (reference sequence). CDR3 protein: CSARDTGRVEQYF. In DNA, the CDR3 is TGCAGTGCTAGAGATACAGGGAGGGTCGAGCAGTACTTC.

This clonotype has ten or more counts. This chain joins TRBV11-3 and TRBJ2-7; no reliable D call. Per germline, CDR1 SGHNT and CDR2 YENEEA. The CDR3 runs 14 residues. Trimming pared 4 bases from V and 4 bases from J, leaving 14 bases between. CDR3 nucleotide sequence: TGTGCCAGCAGCTCCCTAAGCGACCCGTACGAGCAGTACTTC. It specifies CASSSLSDPYEQYF.

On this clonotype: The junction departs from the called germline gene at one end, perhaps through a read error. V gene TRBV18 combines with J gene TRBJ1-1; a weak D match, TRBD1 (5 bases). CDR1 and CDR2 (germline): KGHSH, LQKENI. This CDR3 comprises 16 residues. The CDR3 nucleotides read TGTGCCAGCACACCCTCGGCCCCGCAGACCGGGGGTGAAGCTTTCTTT. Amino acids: CASTPSAPQTGGEAFF.

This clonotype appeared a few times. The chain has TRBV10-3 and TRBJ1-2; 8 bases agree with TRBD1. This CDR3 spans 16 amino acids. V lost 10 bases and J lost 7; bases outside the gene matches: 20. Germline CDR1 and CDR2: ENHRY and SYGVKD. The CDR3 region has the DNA TGTGCCACAGGGGACCCGGACAGGGAGGATCGAGGTGGCTACACCTTC. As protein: CATGDPDREDRGGYTF.

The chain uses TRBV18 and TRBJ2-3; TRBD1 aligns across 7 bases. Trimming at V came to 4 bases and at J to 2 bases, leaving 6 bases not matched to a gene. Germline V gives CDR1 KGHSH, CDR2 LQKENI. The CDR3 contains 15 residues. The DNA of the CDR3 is TGTGCCAGCTCACTACGACAGGGCGACACAGATACGCAGTATTTT. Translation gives CASSLRQGDTDTQYF.

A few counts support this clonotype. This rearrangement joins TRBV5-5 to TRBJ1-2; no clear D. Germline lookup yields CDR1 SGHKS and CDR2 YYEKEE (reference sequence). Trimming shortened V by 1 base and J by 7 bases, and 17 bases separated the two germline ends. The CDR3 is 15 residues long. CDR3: CASSLSPAASGGYTF. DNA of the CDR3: TGTGCCAGCAGCTTGTCTCCGGCAGCGAGTGGTGGCTACACCTTC.

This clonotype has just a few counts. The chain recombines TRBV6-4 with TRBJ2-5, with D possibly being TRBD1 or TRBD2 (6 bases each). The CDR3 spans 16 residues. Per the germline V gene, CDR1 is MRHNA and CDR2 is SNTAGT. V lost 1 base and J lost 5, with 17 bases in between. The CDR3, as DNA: TGTGCCAGCAGTGACTGGAGGGCAGGGGCGCAGGAGACCCAGTACTTC. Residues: CASSDWRAGAQETQYF.

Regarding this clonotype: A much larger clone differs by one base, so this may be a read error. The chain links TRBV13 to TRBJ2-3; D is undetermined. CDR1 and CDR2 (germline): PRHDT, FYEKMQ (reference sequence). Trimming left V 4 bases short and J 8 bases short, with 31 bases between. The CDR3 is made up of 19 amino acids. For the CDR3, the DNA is TGTGCCAGCAGCTCAATAGATCGATCCAGCAGGCACTTATTGGGTACGCAGTATTTT. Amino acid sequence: CASSSIDRSSRHLLGTQYF. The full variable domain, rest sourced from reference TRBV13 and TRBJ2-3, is AAGVIQSPRHLIKEKRETATLKCYPIPRHDTVYWYQQGPGQDPQFLISFYEKMQSDKGSIPDRFSAQQFSDYHSELNMSSLELGDSALYFCASSSIDRSSRHLLGTQYFGPGTRLTVL.

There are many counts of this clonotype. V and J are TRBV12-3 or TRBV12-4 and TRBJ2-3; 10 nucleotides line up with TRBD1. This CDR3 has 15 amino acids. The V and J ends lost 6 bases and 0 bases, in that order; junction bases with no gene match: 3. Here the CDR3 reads CASRDRGPSTDTQYF. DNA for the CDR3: TGTGCCAGCAGAGACAGGGGGCCGAGCACAGATACGCAGTATTTT.

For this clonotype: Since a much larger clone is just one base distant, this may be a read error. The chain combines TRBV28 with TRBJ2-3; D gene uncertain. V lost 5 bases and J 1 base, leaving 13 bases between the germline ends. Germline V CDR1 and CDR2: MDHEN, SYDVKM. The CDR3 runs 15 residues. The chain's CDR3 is CASSPDWNRTDTQYF. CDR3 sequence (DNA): TGTGCCAGCAGTCCCGACTGGAACCGCACAGATACGCAGTATTTT.

The CDR3 region is CASSEWGDTGELFF. The CDR3 region has the DNA TGTGCCAGCAGTGAATGGGGGGACACCGGGGAGCTGTTTTTT. The chain has TRBV6-4 and TRBJ2-2; D may be TRBD2 (6 bases). Per the germline V gene, CDR1 is MRHNA and CDR2 is SNTAGT. The CDR3 is 14 residues long. Trimming pared 3 bases from V and 3 bases from J, leaving 8 bases between.

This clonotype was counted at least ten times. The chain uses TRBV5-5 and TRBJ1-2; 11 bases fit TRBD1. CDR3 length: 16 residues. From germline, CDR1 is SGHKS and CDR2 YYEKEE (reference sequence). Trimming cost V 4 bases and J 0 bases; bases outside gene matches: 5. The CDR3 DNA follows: TGTGCCAGCAGCGTATCGGGACAGGGGGCTAACTATGGCTACACCTTC. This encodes CASSVSGQGANYGYTF.

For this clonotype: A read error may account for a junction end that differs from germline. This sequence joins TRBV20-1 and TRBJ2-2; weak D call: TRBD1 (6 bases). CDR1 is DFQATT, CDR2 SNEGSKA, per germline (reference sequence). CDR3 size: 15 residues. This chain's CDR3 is CSATGDNPNTRELFF. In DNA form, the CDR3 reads TGCAGTGCTACAGGGGACAACCCAAACACCAGGGAGCTGTTTTTT.

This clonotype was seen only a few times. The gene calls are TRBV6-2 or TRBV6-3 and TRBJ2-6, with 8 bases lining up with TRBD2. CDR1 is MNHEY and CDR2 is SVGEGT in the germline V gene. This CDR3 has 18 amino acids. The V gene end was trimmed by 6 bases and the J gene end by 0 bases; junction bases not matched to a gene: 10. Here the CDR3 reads CASSPGRGGVSGANVLTF. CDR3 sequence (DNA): TGTGCCAGCAGCCCCGGGAGGGGAGGGGTCTCTGGGGCCAACGTCCTGACTTTC.

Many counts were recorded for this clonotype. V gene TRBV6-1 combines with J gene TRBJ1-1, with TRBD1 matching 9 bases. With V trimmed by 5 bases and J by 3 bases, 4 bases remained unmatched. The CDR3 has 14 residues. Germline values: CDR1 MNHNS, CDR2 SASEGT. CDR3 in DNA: TGTGCCAGCAGTACGGGACAGGGCCACACTGAAGCTTTCTTT. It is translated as CASSTGQGHTEAFF.

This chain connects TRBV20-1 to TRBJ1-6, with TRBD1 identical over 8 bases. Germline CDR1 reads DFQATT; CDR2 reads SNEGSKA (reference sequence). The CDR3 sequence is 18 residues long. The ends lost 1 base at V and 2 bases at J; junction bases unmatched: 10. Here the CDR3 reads CSARAGTGVFTYNSPLHF. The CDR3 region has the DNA TGCAGTGCTAGAGCCGGGACAGGAGTGTTCACCTATAATTCACCCCTCCACTTT.

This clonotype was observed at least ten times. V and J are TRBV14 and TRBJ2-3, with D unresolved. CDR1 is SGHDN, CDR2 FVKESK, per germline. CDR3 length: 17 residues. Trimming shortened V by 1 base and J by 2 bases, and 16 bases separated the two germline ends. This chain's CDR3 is CASSQGRMAVSTDTQYF. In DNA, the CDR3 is TGTGCCAGCAGCCAAGGGAGAATGGCGGTTTCCACAGATACGCAGTATTTT.

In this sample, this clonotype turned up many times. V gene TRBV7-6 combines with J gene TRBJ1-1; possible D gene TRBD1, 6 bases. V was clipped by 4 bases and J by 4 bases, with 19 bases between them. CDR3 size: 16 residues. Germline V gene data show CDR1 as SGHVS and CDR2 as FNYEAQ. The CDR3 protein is CASSSVGGPMGTEAFF. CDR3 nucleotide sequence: TGTGCCAGCAGCTCAGTGGGGGGCCCGATGGGCACTGAAGCTTTCTTT.

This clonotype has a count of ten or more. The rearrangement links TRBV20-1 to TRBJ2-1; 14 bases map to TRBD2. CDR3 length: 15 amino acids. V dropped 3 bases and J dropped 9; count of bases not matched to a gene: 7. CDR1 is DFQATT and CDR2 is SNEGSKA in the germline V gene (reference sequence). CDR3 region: CSASYEGLAGVEQFF. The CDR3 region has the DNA TGCAGTGCTAGTTACGAGGGACTAGCGGGAGTTGAGCAGTTCTTC.

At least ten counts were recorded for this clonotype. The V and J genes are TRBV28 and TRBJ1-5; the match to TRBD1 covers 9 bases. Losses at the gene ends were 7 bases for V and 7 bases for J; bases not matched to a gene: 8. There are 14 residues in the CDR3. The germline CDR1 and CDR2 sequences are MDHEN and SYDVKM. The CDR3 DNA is TGTGCCAGCACTCTACAGGGGGCGCGGCAGCCCCAGCATTTT. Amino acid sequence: CASTLQGARQPQHF.

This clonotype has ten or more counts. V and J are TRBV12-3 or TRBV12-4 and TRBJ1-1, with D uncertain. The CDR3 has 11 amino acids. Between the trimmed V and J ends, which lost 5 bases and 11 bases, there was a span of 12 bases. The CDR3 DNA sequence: TGTGCCAGCAGTCGAGCCCTGGCGGCTTTCTTT. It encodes CASSRALAAFF.

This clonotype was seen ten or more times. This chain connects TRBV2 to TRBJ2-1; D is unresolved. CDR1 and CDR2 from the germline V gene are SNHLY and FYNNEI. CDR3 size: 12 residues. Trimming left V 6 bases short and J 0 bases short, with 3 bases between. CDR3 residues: CASRGSYNEQFF. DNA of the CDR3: TGTGCCAGCAGAGGCTCCTACAATGAGCAGTTCTTC.

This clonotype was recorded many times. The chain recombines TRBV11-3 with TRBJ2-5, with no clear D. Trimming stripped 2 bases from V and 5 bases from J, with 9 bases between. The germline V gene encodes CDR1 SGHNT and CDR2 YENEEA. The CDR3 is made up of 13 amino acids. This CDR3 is CASSLYGLETQYF. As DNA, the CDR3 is TGTGCCAGCAGCTTATATGGTCTTGAGACCCAGTACTTC.

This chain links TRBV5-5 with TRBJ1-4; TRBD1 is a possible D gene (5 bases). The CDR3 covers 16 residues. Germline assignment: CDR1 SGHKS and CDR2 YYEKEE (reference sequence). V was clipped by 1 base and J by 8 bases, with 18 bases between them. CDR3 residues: CASSLYSGAGMEKLFF. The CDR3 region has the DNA TGTGCCAGCAGCTTGTATTCTGGGGCGGGGATGGAAAAACTGTTTTTT.